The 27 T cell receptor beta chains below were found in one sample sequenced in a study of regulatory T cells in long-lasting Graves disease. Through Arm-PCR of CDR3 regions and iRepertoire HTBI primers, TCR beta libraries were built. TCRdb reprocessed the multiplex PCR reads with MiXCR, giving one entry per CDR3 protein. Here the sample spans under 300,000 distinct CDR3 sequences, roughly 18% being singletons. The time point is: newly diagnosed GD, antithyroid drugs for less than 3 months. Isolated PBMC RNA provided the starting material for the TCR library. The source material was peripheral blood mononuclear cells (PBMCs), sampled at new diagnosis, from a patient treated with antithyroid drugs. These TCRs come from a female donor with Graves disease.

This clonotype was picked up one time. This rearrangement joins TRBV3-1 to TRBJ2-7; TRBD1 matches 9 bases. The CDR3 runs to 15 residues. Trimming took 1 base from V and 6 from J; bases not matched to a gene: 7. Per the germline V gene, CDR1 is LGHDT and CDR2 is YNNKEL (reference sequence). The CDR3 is CASSQGIGTGREQYF. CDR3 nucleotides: TGTGCCAGCAGCCAAGGGATAGGGACAGGGCGCGAGCAGTACTTC.

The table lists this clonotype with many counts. The CDR3 nucleotides are TGTGCCAGCAGCCAAGTTGGGGGAGATACGCAGTATTTT. Amino acids: CASSQVGGDTQYF. The rearrangement links TRBV3-1 to TRBJ2-3; possibly TRBD1 or TRBD2 for D (5 bases each). Between the trimmed V and J ends, which lost 1 base and 5 bases, there was a span of 7 bases. The CDR3 extends over 13 amino acids. Germline lookup yields CDR1 LGHDT and CDR2 YNNKEL (reference sequence).

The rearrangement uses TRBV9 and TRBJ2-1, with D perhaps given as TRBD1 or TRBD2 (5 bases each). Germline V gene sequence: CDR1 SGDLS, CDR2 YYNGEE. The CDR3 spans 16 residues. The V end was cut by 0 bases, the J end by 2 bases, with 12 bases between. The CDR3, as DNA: TGTGCCAGCAGCGTAGAGGGGACCCCAGCCTACAATGAGCAGTTCTTC. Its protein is CASSVEGTPAYNEQFF.

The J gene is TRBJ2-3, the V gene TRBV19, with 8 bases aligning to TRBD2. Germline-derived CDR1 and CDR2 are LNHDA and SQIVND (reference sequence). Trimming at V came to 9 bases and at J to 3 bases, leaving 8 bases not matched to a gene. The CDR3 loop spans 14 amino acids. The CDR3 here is CASRERERTDTQYF. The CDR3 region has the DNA TGTGCCAGCCGAGAGCGGGAGCGAACAGATACGCAGTATTTT.

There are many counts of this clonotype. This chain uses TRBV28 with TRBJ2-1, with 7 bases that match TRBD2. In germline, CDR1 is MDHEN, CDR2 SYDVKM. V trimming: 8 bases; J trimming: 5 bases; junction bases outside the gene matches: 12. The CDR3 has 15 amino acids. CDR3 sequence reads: CASPPETSSDNEQFF. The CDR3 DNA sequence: TGTGCCAGCCCGCCTGAGACTAGCAGCGACAATGAGCAGTTCTTC.

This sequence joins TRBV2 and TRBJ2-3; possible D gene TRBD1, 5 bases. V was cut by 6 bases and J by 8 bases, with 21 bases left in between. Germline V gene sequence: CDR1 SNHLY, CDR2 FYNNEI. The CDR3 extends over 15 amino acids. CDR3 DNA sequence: TGTGCCAGCAGGACGGGTGTCGGGCAGGGCGGTACGCAGTATTTT. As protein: CASRTGVGQGGTQYF.

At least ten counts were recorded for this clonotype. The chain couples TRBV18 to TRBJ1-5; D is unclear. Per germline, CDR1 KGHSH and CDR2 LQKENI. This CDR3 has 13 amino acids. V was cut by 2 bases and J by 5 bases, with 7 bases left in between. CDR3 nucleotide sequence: TGTGCCAGCTCACCAGGCCCCCATCAGCCCCAGCATTTT. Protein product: CASSPGPHQPQHF.

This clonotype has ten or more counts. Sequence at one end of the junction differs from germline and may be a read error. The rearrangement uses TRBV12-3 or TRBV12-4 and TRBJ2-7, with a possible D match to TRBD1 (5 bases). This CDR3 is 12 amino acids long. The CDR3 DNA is TGTGCCAGCAGGAGGTGGGGCTACGGGCAGTACTTC. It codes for CASRRWGYGQYF.

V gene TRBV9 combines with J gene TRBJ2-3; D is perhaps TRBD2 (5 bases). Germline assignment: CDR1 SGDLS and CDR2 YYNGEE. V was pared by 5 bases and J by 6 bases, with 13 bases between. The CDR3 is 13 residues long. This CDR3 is CASSDTRGDTQYF. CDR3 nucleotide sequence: TGTGCCAGCAGTGACACCAGAGGGGATACGCAGTATTTT.

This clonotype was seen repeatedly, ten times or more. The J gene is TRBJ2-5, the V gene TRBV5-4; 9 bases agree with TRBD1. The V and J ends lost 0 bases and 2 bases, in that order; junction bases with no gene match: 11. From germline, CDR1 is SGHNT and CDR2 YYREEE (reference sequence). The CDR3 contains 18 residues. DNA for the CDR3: TGTGCCAGCAGCTTGGAGCCCGTTTTCGGGACAGGGCAAGAGACCCAGTACTTC. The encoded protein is CASSLEPVFGTGQETQYF.

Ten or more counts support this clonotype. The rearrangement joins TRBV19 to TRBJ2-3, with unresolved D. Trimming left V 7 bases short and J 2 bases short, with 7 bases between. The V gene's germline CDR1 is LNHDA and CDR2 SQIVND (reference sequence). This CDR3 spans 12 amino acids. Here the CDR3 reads CASNNPTDTQYF. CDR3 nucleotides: TGTGCCAGTAATAATCCCACAGATACGCAGTATTTT. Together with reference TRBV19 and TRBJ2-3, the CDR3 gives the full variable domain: DGGITQSPKYLFRKEGQNVTLSCEQNLNHDAMYWYRQDPGQGLRLIYYSQIVNDFQKGDIAEGYSVSREKKESFPLTVTSAQKNPTAFYLCASNNPTDTQYFGPGTRLTVL.

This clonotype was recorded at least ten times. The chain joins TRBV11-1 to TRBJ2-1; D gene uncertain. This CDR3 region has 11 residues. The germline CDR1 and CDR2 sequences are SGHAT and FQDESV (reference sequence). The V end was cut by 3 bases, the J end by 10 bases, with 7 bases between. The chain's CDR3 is CASSLDGEQFF. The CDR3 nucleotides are TGTGCCAGCAGCTTGGACGGCGAGCAGTTCTTC.

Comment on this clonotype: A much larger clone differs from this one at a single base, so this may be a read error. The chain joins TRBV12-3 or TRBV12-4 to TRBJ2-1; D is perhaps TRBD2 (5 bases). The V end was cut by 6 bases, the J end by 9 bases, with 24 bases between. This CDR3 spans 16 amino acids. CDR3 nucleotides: TGTGCCAGCAGCCTTTTTATACACCCGCTCGGAGGTGAGCAGTTCTTC. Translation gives CASSLFIHPLGGEQFF.

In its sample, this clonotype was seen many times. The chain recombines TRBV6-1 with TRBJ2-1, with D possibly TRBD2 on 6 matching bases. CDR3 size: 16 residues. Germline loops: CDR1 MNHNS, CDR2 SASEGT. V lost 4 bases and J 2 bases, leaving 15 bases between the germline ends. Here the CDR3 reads CASSGTTGDPYNEQFF. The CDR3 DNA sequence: TGTGCCAGCAGTGGTACAACGGGAGACCCCTACAATGAGCAGTTCTTC.

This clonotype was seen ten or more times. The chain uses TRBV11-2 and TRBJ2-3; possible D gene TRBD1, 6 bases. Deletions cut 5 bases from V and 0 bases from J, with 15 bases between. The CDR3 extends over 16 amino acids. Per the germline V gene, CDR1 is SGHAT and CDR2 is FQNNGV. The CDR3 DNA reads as TGTGCCAGCAGCCCCCGCCAGGGGCATAGCACAGATACGCAGTATTTT. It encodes CASSPRQGHSTDTQYF.

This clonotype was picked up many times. DNA of the CDR3: TGTGCCAGTAACCTCCGGGACAGGGGGCCTTACGAGCAGTACTTC. It yields the protein CASNLRDRGPYEQYF. The chain couples TRBV19 to TRBJ2-7; 12 bases are a match to TRBD1. From germline, CDR1 is LNHDA and CDR2 SQIVND (reference sequence). The CDR3 is 15 amino acids. V gave up 7 bases and J gave up 4 bases; unmatched junction bases: 8.

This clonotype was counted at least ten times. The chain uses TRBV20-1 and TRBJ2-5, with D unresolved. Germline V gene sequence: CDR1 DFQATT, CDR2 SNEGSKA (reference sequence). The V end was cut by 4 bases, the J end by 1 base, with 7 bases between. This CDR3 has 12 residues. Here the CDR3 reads CSAKVTQETQYF. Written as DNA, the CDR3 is TGCAGTGCTAAGGTCACCCAAGAGACCCAGTACTTC.

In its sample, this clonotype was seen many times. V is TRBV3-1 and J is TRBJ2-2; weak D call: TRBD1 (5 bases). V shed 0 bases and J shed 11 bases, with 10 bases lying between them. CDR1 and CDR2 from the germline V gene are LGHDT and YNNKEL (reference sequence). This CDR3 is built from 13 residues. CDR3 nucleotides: TGTGCCAGCAGCCAAGAGATGGGGCCCGAGCTGTTTTTT. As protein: CASSQEMGPELFF.

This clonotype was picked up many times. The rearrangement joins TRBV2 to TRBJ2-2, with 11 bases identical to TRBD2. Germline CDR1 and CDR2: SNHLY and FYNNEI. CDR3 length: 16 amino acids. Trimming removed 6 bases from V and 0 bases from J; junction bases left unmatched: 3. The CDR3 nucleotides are TGTGCCAGCAGCCGACTAGCGGGGTCGAACACCGGGGAGCTGTTTTTT. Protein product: CASSRLAGSNTGELFF. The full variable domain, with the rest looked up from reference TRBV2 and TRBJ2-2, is EPEVTQTPSHQVTQMGQEVILRCVPISNHLYFYWYRQILGQKVEFLVSFYNNEISEKSEIFDDQFSVERPDGSNFTLKIRSTKLEDSAMYFCASSRLAGSNTGELFFGEGSRLTVL.

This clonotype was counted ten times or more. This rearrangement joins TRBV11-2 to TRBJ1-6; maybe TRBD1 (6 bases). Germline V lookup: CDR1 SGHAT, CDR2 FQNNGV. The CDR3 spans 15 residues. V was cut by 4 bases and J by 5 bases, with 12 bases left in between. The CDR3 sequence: CASSSLGHNNSPLHF. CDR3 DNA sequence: TGTGCCAGCAGCTCCCTGGGACACAATAATTCACCCCTCCACTTT.

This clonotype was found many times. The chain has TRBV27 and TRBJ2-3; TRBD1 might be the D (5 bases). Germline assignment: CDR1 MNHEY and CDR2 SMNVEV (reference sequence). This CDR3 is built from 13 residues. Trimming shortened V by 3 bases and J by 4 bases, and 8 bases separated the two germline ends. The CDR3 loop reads CASSFAGPDTQYF. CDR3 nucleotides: TGTGCCAGCAGTTTCGCAGGGCCAGATACGCAGTATTTT.

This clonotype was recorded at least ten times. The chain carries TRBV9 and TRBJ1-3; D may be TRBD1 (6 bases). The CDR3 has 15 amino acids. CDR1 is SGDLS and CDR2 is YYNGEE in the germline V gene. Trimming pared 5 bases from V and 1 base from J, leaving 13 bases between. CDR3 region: CASSRSGQSGNTIYF. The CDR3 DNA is TGTGCCAGCAGTCGGTCGGGACAATCTGGAAACACCATATATTTT.

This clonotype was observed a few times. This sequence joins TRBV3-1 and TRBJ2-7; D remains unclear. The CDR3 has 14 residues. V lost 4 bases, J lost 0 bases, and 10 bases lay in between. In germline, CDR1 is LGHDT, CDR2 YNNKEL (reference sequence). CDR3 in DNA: TGTGCCAGCAGCCCCAGGATCCCCTCCTACGAGCAGTACTTC. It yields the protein CASSPRIPSYEQYF.

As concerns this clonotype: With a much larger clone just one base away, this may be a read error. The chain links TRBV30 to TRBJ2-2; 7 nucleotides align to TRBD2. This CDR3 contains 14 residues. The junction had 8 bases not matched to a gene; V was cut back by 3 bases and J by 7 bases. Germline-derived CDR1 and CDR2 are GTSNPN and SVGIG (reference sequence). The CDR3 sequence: CAWRKWEGGGELFF. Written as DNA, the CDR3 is TGTGCCTGGAGGAAGTGGGAGGGCGGCGGGGAGCTGTTTTTT.

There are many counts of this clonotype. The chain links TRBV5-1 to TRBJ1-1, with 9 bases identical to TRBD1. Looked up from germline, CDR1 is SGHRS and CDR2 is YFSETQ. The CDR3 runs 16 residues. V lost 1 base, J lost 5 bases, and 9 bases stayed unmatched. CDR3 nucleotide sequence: TGCGCCAGCAGCTTGTCTCACTTCGGACAGGGGACTGAAGCTTTCTTT. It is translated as CASSLSHFGQGTEAFF.

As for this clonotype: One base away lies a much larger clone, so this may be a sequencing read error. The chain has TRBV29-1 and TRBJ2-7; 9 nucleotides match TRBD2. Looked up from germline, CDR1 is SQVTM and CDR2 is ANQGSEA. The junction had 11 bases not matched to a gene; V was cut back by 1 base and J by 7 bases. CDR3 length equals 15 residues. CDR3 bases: TGCAGCGTTGAAGGGGGGCGGGAGGGCTACAATGAGCAGTACTTC. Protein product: CSVEGGREGYNEQYF.

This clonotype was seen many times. The CDR3 nucleotides read TGCGCCAGAGACCGCCCGGGCCCGCTTGGCCCTGAAAAACTGTTTTTT. Translation gives CARDRPGPLGPEKLFF. J is TRBJ1-4 and V is TRBV5-1; D uncertain. The CDR3 contains 16 residues. CDR1 and CDR2 (germline): SGHRS, YFSETQ. V gave up 8 bases and J gave up 7 bases, with 24 bases separating them.